The T cell receptor (beta chain) under discussion was sequenced for a study of blood T cell repertoires in COVID-19. Study at large: Acute and convalescent COVID-19 specimens originated in the United States, Italy and Spain. Sources were T cells, B-cell-depleted T cells, or PBMCs; the material itself was cDNA or gDNA.

Original handling: Using reference gene primer amplification, nucleated cell counts were estimated. Profiling relied on immunoSEQ multiplex PCR, and the TCRdb table lists in-frame clones only, not all of them. V, J and clone size reflect that table, while D and trimming were determined from the DNA. The sample holds 240,000 or so clones; around 90% are singletons and the top ten take 0.65% to 0.95%. The germline V gene has CDR1 MNHNY and CDR2 SVGAGI (reference sequence). The CDR3 loop spans 12 amino acids. The V end was cut by 4 bases, the J end by 5 bases, with 8 bases between. This chain links TRBV6-6 with TRBJ2-5; D unresolved. Specimen: peripheral blood. This receptor was taken from a woman between 25 and 40 years old with acute or convalescent COVID-19. This CDR3 is CASSSYRETQYF. CDR3 DNA sequence: TGTGCCAGCAGTTCTTATCGGGAGACCCAGTACTTC.